The present entry profiles one T cell receptor beta chain with its context. Germline CDR1 reads SEHNR; CDR2 reads FQNEAQ (reference sequence). Trimming removed 3 bases at V and 4 bases at J, with 8 bases between. The CDR3 is 13 residues long. This record belongs to a study of blood T cell repertoires in COVID-19. Authors' methods: The assay estimated nucleated cells by amplifying reference gene primers. Profiled with immunoSEQ multiplex PCR; TCRdb holds only in-frame clones, not every one. V, J and clone size are taken as reported in that table, and D and trimming were inferred from the DNA itself. The sample shows some 320,000 clones, roughly 89% of them seen only once. Cohort 3 recovery required two negative PCRs, clearance, or symptom resolution.

The clonotype was recovered from a man between 60 and 75 years old who had recovered from COVID-19. V gene TRBV7-9 combines with J gene TRBJ2-3; possibly TRBD2 for D (6 bases). The material sequenced was PBMCs or T cells enriched from blood (not recorded which). The CDR3 region has the DNA TGTGCCAGCAGCTTGGAGGGGCCAGATACGCAGTATTTT. Protein: CASSLEGPDTQYF.